This passage covers 5 T cell receptor beta chains from one sample sequenced in a study of shared clonotypes between healthy human individuals. Sequenced by immunoSEQ multiplex PCR; TCRdb stores in-frame clones only, minus some. The data show approximately 2.3 million clones, approximately 95% seen once. The specimen sequenced was naive CD4+ T cells from PBMCs. Documented subset: CD45RA+ positively selected. The origin of the receptors is a man younger than 35 in good health. Some clones in this sample may be carry-over from other donors' samples.

This sequence joins TRBV28 and TRBJ1-4; 8 bases fit TRBD1. The CDR3 extends over 13 amino acids. CDR1 is MDHEN, CDR2 SYDVKM, per germline. Trimming at V came to 10 bases and at J to 6 bases, leaving 7 bases not matched to a gene. CDR3 loop: CATDRGAYEKLFF. The CDR3 DNA reads TGTGCCACCGACAGGGGAGCCTATGAAAAACTGTTTTTT.

The V call is TRBV29-1, the J call TRBJ2-2, with 9 bases identical to TRBD1. Trimming at V came to 8 bases and at J to 4 bases, leaving 11 bases not matched to a gene. The CDR3 sequence is 15 residues long. Germline V gives CDR1 SQVTM, CDR2 ANQGSEA. The DNA for the CDR3 is TGCAGCACCCGCGGGGACAGGGTCGGCACCGGGGAGCTGTTTTTT. The encoded protein is CSTRGDRVGTGELFF.

J is TRBJ2-7 and V is TRBV13, with 8 bases fitting TRBD2. The V and J ends lost 6 bases and 2 bases, in that order; junction bases with no gene match: 15. CDR1 is PRHDT, CDR2 FYEKMQ, per germline (reference sequence). This CDR3 comprises 17 residues. The CDR3 loop is CASREMTGVAGPYEQYF. The CDR3 DNA follows: TGTGCCAGCAGAGAAATGACTGGGGTAGCGGGACCCTACGAGCAGTACTTC.

The chain links TRBV27 to TRBJ2-2; TRBD1 might be the D (5 bases). The ends were cut back, 5 bases at V and 1 base at J, with 5 bases in the middle. There are 13 residues in the CDR3. Germline-derived CDR1 and CDR2 are MNHEY and SMNVEV (reference sequence). CDR3 loop: CASSTGNTGELFF. The CDR3 DNA is TGTGCCAGCAGTACAGGGAACACCGGGGAGCTGTTTTTT.

The V call is TRBV7-9, the J call TRBJ2-3, with 8 bases that match TRBD2. Germline assignment: CDR1 SEHNR and CDR2 FQNEAQ (reference sequence). The CDR3 has 15 amino acids. The V gene end was trimmed by 5 bases and the J gene end by 1 base; junction bases not matched to a gene: 5. CDR3 amino acids: CASSPLSGGTDTQYF. CDR3 nucleotides: TGTGCCAGCAGCCCCCTTAGCGGGGGCACAGATACGCAGTATTTT.